This TCR beta chain came from a study of T cell responses to AZD1222 COVID-19 vaccine (dated by TCRdb to 2020 to 2023). Broadly, across the study: A total of approximately 240 trial participants underwent TCR sequencing, of whom approximately 200 had received two doses of AZD1222 and 26 had received two doses of the MenACWY control vaccine. Trial participants were enrolled by age into 18-55, 56-69 and 70-plus year subgroups, with about 150, 27 and 61 TCR-sequenced participants respectively. Overall study outcomes, separate from this receptor: After two AZD1222 doses, spike-specific TCR breadth and depth were significantly higher than at day 0 and than in MenACWY recipients. In the small 56-69-year group, the increase in depth fell short of significance, most likely because of low power. Because no day 14 peak-response samples were available, the repertoires could be characterized only after the peak T cell response. Participants were mostly white British and included more females than males, and it was suggested by the authors that clonal diversity may have been underestimated. Epitopes outside the regions mutated in the B.1.351 and B.1.1.7 variants were reportedly recognized by nearly half of the unique spike-specific TCRs. Vaccine-associated CD4 TCRs spanned the whole spike protein, with dominant responses in regions 160-218 and 743-854. Only a handful of AZD1222 recipients were SARS-CoV-2 seropositive at baseline, limiting conclusions about previously exposed vaccinees.

The CDR3 regions of human TCRbeta chains were subjected to immunosequencing. The authors processed their data as follows. TCRs in the repertoires were matched against a reference library of SARS-CoV-2-specific TCRs that had been generated with the MIRA antigen-specificity platform. Breadth was defined as the fraction of unique TCRs that were SARS-CoV-2-associated. Depth was defined as the fraction of total T cells that were SARS-CoV-2-associated. Each spike-specific TCR was assigned to its reactive spike region and to a CD4 or CD8 class using the MIRA data. Log10-transformed breadth and depth values were compared by one-way ANOVA with Sidak's multiple comparisons tests. This is the immuneACCESS table as TCRdb keeps it, with only in-frame sequences that have V and J called. A part of the clones is gone; compared with another copy, unresolved V genes explain less than half, and the rest is unexplained. The V and J calls and the clone size are those of that table, but D and trimming were determined from the DNA. Across this sample there are 150,000 or so clones, with 80% to 95% seen only once. The ten most abundant clones make up about 3% of the sample.

Counted from cysteine to phenylalanine, this CDR3 has 12 amino acids. Just the 36-base CDR3 DNA is kept, in frame starting at base 1. The germline V gene (reference sequence) gives CDR1 as GTSNPN and CDR2 as SVGIG. V and J lose 7 bases and 9 bases, and a span of 13 bases separates them. Comments on this clone: Its antigen target is currently unknown. Per-base qualities were not stored, and no clone one base away is much larger.

This specimen's time point label, per the study, means: baseline before first vaccination. What the treatment or condition label conveys for this sample: meningococcal conjugate vaccine given as trial control. The vaccinee samples were drawn from two UK trials, COV001 and COV002, one of which was a single-blind randomized controlled phase 2/3 trial testing AZD1222 (ChAdOx1 nCoV-19) in healthy adults. Trial participant PBMC samples were collected at day 0 and day 28 after the second dose for TCRbeta chain sequencing. This sequence originates from an adult in good health. This specimen consisted of peripheral blood, obtained on day 0 of MenACWY control vaccination. Recombination linked TRBV30 to TRBJ1-6; the D gene is perhaps TRBD1, on 6 matching bases. The nucleotides read TGTGCCTTAGTGGGGGCGCGTTCACCCCTCCACTTT. This is translated as CALVGARSPLHF. Beyond the CDR3, the reference TRBV30 and TRBJ1-6 genes provide the residues; the full variable domain reads: SQTIHQWPATLVQPVGSPLSLECTVEGTSNPNLYWYRQAAGRGLQLLFYSVGIGQISSEVPQNLSASRPQDRQFILSSKKLLLSDSGFYLCALVGARSPLHFGNGTRLTVT.